Listed below are T cell receptor beta chains from one sample, sequenced in a study of OX40 agonist ivuxolimab in advanced cancers. This table comes from immunoSEQ multiplex PCR, and its TCRdb copy is limited to in-frame clones, with some not included. The profile covers around 100,000 clones, with 75% to 95% appearing a single time and approximately 0.54% taken by the ten largest. This sample comprised CD4+ or CD8+ T cells sorted from blood, obtained in a trial of the OX40 agonist ivuxolimab. The receptors come from an adult with an advanced solid tumor such as melanoma, head and neck, liver or kidney cancer. Both conserved end residues are part of each CDR3. Each record gives: D gene, J gene, clone size, CDR3 length, V gene, CDR3 protein, CDR3 DNA. D genes are given only for firm matches. Clone size is not always given. Where it is, it says once, few, many or a class for expanded clones.

d_call: NA; j_call: TRBJ2-2; clone_size: NA; cdr3_length: 16; v_call: TRBV28; cdr3_aa: CASSTLGDANTGELFF; cdr3_nt: TGTGCCAGCAGTACCCTCGGGGATGCAAACACCGGGGAGCTGTTTTTT
d_call: NA; j_call: TRBJ2-1; clone_size: NA; cdr3_length: 12; v_call: TRBV9; cdr3_aa: CASSHSKNEQFF; cdr3_nt: TGTGCCAGCAGCCATAGTAAGAATGAGCAGTTCTTC
d_call: NA; j_call: TRBJ2-7; clone_size: NA; cdr3_length: 14; v_call: TRBV4-3; cdr3_aa: CASSQDQQLYEQYF; cdr3_nt: TGCGCCAGCAGCCAAGATCAGCAGCTATACGAGCAGTACTTC
d_call: TRBD2; j_call: TRBJ2-7; clone_size: NA; cdr3_length: 15; v_call: TRBV5-1; cdr3_aa: CASSGGLAGSYEQYF; cdr3_nt: TGCGCCAGCAGCGGCGGGCTAGCGGGTTCCTACGAGCAGTACTTC
d_call: NA; j_call: TRBJ1-5; clone_size: once; cdr3_length: 15; v_call: TRBV28; cdr3_aa: CASSLAGVGNQPQHF; cdr3_nt: TGTGCCAGCAGTTTAGCAGGGGTTGGCAATCAGCCCCAGCATTTT
d_call: NA; j_call: TRBJ2-1; clone_size: NA; cdr3_length: 16; v_call: TRBV7-9; cdr3_aa: CASSLQGRMTYNEQFF; cdr3_nt: TGTGCCAGCAGCTTACAAGGGAGGATGACCTACAATGAGCAGTTCTTC
d_call: NA; j_call: TRBJ2-7; clone_size: NA; cdr3_length: 16; v_call: TRBV27; cdr3_aa: CASAPGHGKSSYEQYF; cdr3_nt: TGTGCCAGCGCTCCCGGACATGGCAAGAGCTCCTACGAGCAGTACTTC
d_call: TRBD1; j_call: TRBJ2-5; clone_size: once; cdr3_length: 14; v_call: TRBV7-2; cdr3_aa: CASRYNQGAETQYF; cdr3_nt: TGTGCCAGCAGATATAATCAGGGGGCTGAGACCCAGTACTTC
d_call: NA; j_call: TRBJ1-2; clone_size: NA; cdr3_length: 16; v_call: TRBV6-1; cdr3_aa: CASSEERRGADYGYTF; cdr3_nt: TGTGCCAGCAGTGAAGAAAGGAGGGGCGCTGACTATGGCTACACCTTC
d_call: NA; j_call: TRBJ2-5; clone_size: NA; cdr3_length: 11; v_call: TRBV6-5; cdr3_aa: CASSSIGTQYF; cdr3_nt: TGTGCCAGCAGTTCCATAGGGACCCAGTACTTC
d_call: NA; j_call: TRBJ1-2; clone_size: NA; cdr3_length: 14; v_call: TRBV4-3; cdr3_aa: CASSQVGTTSGYTF; cdr3_nt: TGCGCCAGCAGCCAAGTGGGCACAACGAGTGGCTACACCTTC
d_call: NA; j_call: TRBJ1-4; clone_size: NA; cdr3_length: 14; v_call: TRBV19; cdr3_aa: CASSISGVGEKLFF; cdr3_nt: TGTGCCAGTAGTATTTCGGGGGTAGGAGAAAAACTGTTTTTT
d_call: NA; j_call: TRBJ1-2; clone_size: NA; cdr3_length: 15; v_call: TRBV18; cdr3_aa: CASSRSGGSSEGYTF; cdr3_nt: TGTGCCAGCTCTCGAAGCGGGGGGTCCTCGGAGGGCTACACCTTC
d_call: NA; j_call: TRBJ1-1; clone_size: NA; cdr3_length: 16; v_call: TRBV6-5; cdr3_aa: CASSFTGEGIRSEAFF; cdr3_nt: TGTGCCAGCAGTTTCACAGGTGAAGGTATCAGGAGTGAAGCTTTCTTT
d_call: TRBD2; j_call: TRBJ2-3; clone_size: once; cdr3_length: 13; v_call: TRBV6-5; cdr3_aa: CASGTTFTDTQYF; cdr3_nt: TGTGCCAGCGGGACTACCTTCACAGATACGCAGTATTTT
d_call: NA; j_call: TRBJ2-1; clone_size: NA; cdr3_length: 15; v_call: TRBV27; cdr3_aa: CASSPTRRTSDEQFF; cdr3_nt: TGTGCCAGCAGTCCGACTAGGAGAACGTCGGATGAGCAGTTCTTC
d_call: NA; j_call: TRBJ1-5; clone_size: NA; cdr3_length: 15; v_call: TRBV4-1; cdr3_aa: CASSQYQGGNQPQHF; cdr3_nt: TGCGCCAGCAGCCAATACCAGGGCGGCAATCAGCCCCAGCATTTT
d_call: NA; j_call: TRBJ1-1; clone_size: NA; cdr3_length: 14; v_call: TRBV6-6; cdr3_aa: CASSPSDMNTEAFF; cdr3_nt: TGTGCCAGCAGCCCATCAGATATGAACACTGAAGCTTTCTTT
d_call: NA; j_call: TRBJ1-4; clone_size: NA; cdr3_length: 15; v_call: TRBV6-5; cdr3_aa: CASSVTGRTNEKLFF; cdr3_nt: TGTGCCAGCAGTGTGACAGGCCGAACTAATGAAAAACTGTTTTTT
d_call: NA; j_call: TRBJ1-2; clone_size: NA; cdr3_length: 13; v_call: TRBV11-2; cdr3_aa: CASSPGGHYGYTF; cdr3_nt: TGTGCCAGCAGTCCAGGCGGTCACTATGGCTACACCTTC
d_call: NA; j_call: TRBJ1-4; clone_size: NA; cdr3_length: 14; v_call: TRBV7-2; cdr3_aa: CASRIGQTNEKLFF; cdr3_nt: TGTGCCAGCAGAATAGGACAGACCAATGAAAAACTGTTTTTT
d_call: NA; j_call: TRBJ2-3; clone_size: NA; cdr3_length: 16; v_call: TRBV9; cdr3_aa: CASSVGQSGGTDTQYF; cdr3_nt: TGTGCCAGCAGCGTAGGGCAGTCTGGGGGCACAGATACGCAGTATTTT
d_call: NA; j_call: TRBJ2-1; clone_size: NA; cdr3_length: 12; v_call: TRBV7-8; cdr3_aa: CASSQDSNEQFF; cdr3_nt: TGTGCCAGCAGCCAGGACTCTAATGAGCAGTTCTTC
d_call: TRBD1; j_call: TRBJ2-3; clone_size: NA; cdr3_length: 15; v_call: TRBV11-2; cdr3_aa: CASSSQGVPTDTQYF; cdr3_nt: TGTGCCAGCAGCTCACAGGGGGTTCCCACAGATACGCAGTATTTT
d_call: NA; j_call: TRBJ2-1; clone_size: NA; cdr3_length: 14; v_call: TRBV7-2; cdr3_aa: CASSPALSIREQFF; cdr3_nt: TGTGCCAGCAGCCCAGCCTTGAGTATCAGGGAGCAGTTCTTC
d_call: NA; j_call: TRBJ2-2; clone_size: once; cdr3_length: 13; v_call: TRBV6-6; cdr3_aa: CASSPGFTGELFF; cdr3_nt: TGTGCCAGCAGCCCAGGGTTCACCGGGGAGCTGTTTTTT
d_call: TRBD1; j_call: TRBJ1-5; clone_size: few; cdr3_length: 15; v_call: TRBV19; cdr3_aa: CASSSTGYGNQPQHF; cdr3_nt: TGTGCCAGTAGTTCGACAGGGTACGGCAATCAGCCCCAGCATTTT
d_call: NA; j_call: TRBJ2-5; clone_size: NA; cdr3_length: 13; v_call: TRBV4-2; cdr3_aa: CASSQGAGETQYF; cdr3_nt: TGTGCCAGCAGCCAGGGGGCGGGAGAGACCCAGTACTTC
d_call: TRBD2; j_call: TRBJ2-7; clone_size: NA; cdr3_length: 20; v_call: TRBV4-3; cdr3_aa: CASSQRSVMTSGSYSYEQYF; cdr3_nt: TGCGCCAGCAGCCAGCGCTCCGTTATGACTAGCGGGAGTTACTCCTACGAGCAGTACTTC
d_call: TRBD2; j_call: TRBJ2-1; clone_size: NA; cdr3_length: 17; v_call: TRBV28; cdr3_aa: CASRDLAGGLAYNEQFF; cdr3_nt: TGTGCCAGCAGGGATCTAGCGGGAGGCCTGGCCTACAATGAGCAGTTCTTC
d_call: NA; j_call: TRBJ2-5; clone_size: NA; cdr3_length: 11; v_call: TRBV20-1; cdr3_aa: CSARTKTTQYF; cdr3_nt: TGCAGTGCTAGAACTAAGACGACCCAGTACTTC
d_call: TRBD2; j_call: TRBJ2-7; clone_size: NA; cdr3_length: 13; v_call: TRBV6-5; cdr3_aa: CASSPLNSGWKIF; cdr3_nt: TGTGCCAGCAGTCCACTTAATAGCGGGTGGAAGATCTTC
d_call: NA; j_call: TRBJ1-5; clone_size: NA; cdr3_length: 17; v_call: TRBV7-8; cdr3_aa: CASSQHHRVAGNQPQHF; cdr3_nt: TGTGCCAGCAGCCAACATCACAGGGTCGCGGGCAATCAGCCCCAGCATTTT